The 14 T cell receptor beta chains below all came from one sample that was sequenced in a study of CD8+ T cells in alopecia areata. RNA extraction and reverse transcription yielded cDNA as sequencing template. The method was immunoSEQ multiplex PCR; TCRdb's version includes in-frame clones alone and lacks a portion of them. The sample consists of 150,000 or so clones, around 50% of them appearing once. The sample was CD4+ T cells sorted from blood. The receptors here all came from a human donor with alopecia areata.

The V and J genes are TRBV25-1 and TRBJ1-2; unclear D gene. Trimming stripped 6 bases from V and 5 bases from J, with 13 bases between. The germline V gene has CDR1 MGHDK and CDR2 SYGVNS. The CDR3 consists of 13 residues. Written as DNA, the CDR3 is TGTGCCAGCAGAAAAGCGGATTTATATGGCTACACCTTC. It encodes CASRKADLYGYTF.

The rearrangement joins TRBV29-1 to TRBJ1-2; 9 bases align to TRBD1. Germline CDR1 is SQVTM and CDR2 is ANQGSEA. The CDR3 contains 13 residues. Unmatched junction bases numbered 7, after V lost 7 bases and J lost 4 bases. The chain's CDR3 is CSALTGGGYGYTF. The CDR3 nucleotides read TGCAGCGCCTTGACAGGGGGAGGCTATGGCTACACCTTC.

The chain has TRBV11-2 and TRBJ1-1, with D tentatively TRBD1 (5 bases). This CDR3 comprises 14 residues. Trimming took 3 bases from V and 5 from J, leaving 13 bases between them. Per the germline V gene, CDR1 is SGHAT and CDR2 is FQNNGV. DNA for the CDR3: TGTGCCAGCAGCTTGTCGGGGCCGCAGACTGAAGCTTTCTTT. It specifies CASSLSGPQTEAFF. Full variable domain (rest looked up from reference TRBV11-2 and TRBJ1-1): EAGVAQSPRYKIIEKRQSVAFWCNPISGHATLYWYQQILGQGPKLLIQFQNNGVVDDSQLPKDRFSAERLKGVDSTLKIQPAKLEDSAVYLCASSLSGPQTEAFFGQGTRLTVV.

This clone was seen a few times. V is TRBV7-2 and J is TRBJ2-4, with D uncertain. Germline CDR1 and CDR2: SGHTA and FQGNSA. The CDR3 totals 13 residues. The germline V and J ends were trimmed by 5 bases and 6 bases, with 11 bases remaining between them. The CDR3 coding sequence is TGTGCCAGCAGCCGAAACTGGGGAAACATTCAGTACTTC. Encoded protein: CASSRNWGNIQYF. The full variable domain, its missing parts supplied by reference TRBV7-2 and TRBJ2-4, is GAGVSQSPSNKVTEKGKDVELRCDPISGHTALYWYRQSLGQGLEFLIYFQGNSAPDKSGLPSDRFSAERTGGSVSTLTIQRTQQEDSAVYLCASSRNWGNIQYFGAGTRLSVL.

V and J are TRBV2 and TRBJ2-1; perhaps TRBD2 as D (6 bases). V lost 5 bases and J 0 bases, leaving 14 bases between the germline ends. Germline V CDR1 and CDR2: SNHLY, FYNNEI. The CDR3 spans 16 residues. The CDR3 here is CASSKRDSSSYNEQFF. As DNA, the CDR3 is TGTGCCAGCAGTAAGAGGGACTCCAGCTCCTACAATGAGCAGTTCTTC.

Concerning this clone itself: In the same sample, other DNA sequences code for this CDR3. V usage is TRBV29-1 and J usage is TRBJ2-2; tentative D call: TRBD2 (5 bases). V was pared by 3 bases and J by 2 bases, with 7 bases between. Germline-derived CDR1 and CDR2 are SQVTM and ANQGSEA. This CDR3 spans 13 amino acids. CDR3 residues: CSVDPGNTGELFF. CDR3 DNA: TGCAGCGTTGATCCGGGAAACACCGGGGAGCTGTTTTTT.

For the CDR3, the DNA is TGCAGCGCCGCGGGACAGGGATACAATGAGCAGTTCTTC. Amino acid sequence: CSAAGQGYNEQFF. This chain joins TRBV29-1 and TRBJ2-1; 9 positions match TRBD1. The CDR3 covers 13 residues. Germline V CDR1 and CDR2: SQVTM, ANQGSEA. V lost 7 bases and J lost 4; bases outside the gene matches: 5.

CDR3 bases: TGTGCCAGCAGGACAGGGGGCCTGAACACTGAAGCTTTCTTT. The encoded protein is CASRTGGLNTEAFF. The chain uses TRBV28 and TRBJ1-1; TRBD1 matches 10 bases. Germline assignment: CDR1 MDHEN and CDR2 SYDVKM. The CDR3 runs 14 residues. J lost 0 bases, V lost 6 bases, and 1 base had no gene match. Full variable domain (remainder filled in from reference TRBV28 and TRBJ1-1): DVKVTQSSRYLVKRTGEKVFLECVQDMDHENMFWYRQDPGLGLRLIYFSYDVKMKEKGDIPEGYSVSREKKERFSLILESASTNQTSMYLCASRTGGLNTEAFFGQGTRLTVV.

The chain uses TRBV30 and TRBJ1-3; D unresolved. The CDR3 has 15 amino acids. From germline, CDR1 is GTSNPN and CDR2 SVGIG (reference sequence). V lost 0 bases and J 0 bases, leaving 9 bases between the germline ends. The CDR3 DNA sequence: TGTGCCTGGAGTGTTTCTAGAAACTCTGGAAACACCATATATTTT. This codes for CAWSVSRNSGNTIYF. Filled out from reference TRBV30 and TRBJ1-3, the complete variable domain reads SQTIHQWPATLVQPVGSPLSLECTVEGTSNPNLYWYRQAAGRGLQLLFYSVGIGQISSEVPQNLSASRPQDRQFILSSKKLLLSDSGFYLCAWSVSRNSGNTIYFGEGSWLTVV.

The rearrangement joins TRBV6-6 to TRBJ1-1, with D hard to call. V was cut by 0 bases and J by 4 bases, with 12 bases left in between. Germline V CDR1 and CDR2: MNHNY, SVGAGI (reference sequence). This CDR3 contains 15 residues. CDR3 sequence reads: CASSYSKLSSTEAFF. The CDR3, as DNA: TGTGCCAGCAGTTACTCAAAGTTGTCTAGCACTGAAGCTTTCTTT.

The chain links TRBV5-1 to TRBJ1-2; unclear D gene. Looked up from germline, CDR1 is SGHRS and CDR2 is YFSETQ. The ends were cut back, 4 bases at V and 8 bases at J, with 15 bases in the middle. The CDR3 has 13 residues. The CDR3 reads CASSPMAGEGYTF. The DNA of the CDR3 is TGCGCCAGCAGCCCAATGGCCGGGGAAGGCTACACCTTC.

The chain has TRBV4-1 and TRBJ2-4; 14 nucleotides agree with TRBD2. V was clipped by 3 bases and J by 7 bases; unmatched bases: 8. This CDR3 is built from 17 residues. Germline V gene data show CDR1 as MGHRA and CDR2 as YSYEKL. The CDR3 coding sequence is TGCGCCAGCAGCCAGTCCGGGACTAGCGGGAGAGGGAACATTCAGTACTTC. Translating it yields CASSQSGTSGRGNIQYF.

The chain joins TRBV11-2 to TRBJ2-7; 7 bases are a match to TRBD2. Looked up from germline, CDR1 is SGHAT and CDR2 is FQNNGV. The CDR3 has 13 residues. After removal of 5 bases from V and 5 bases from J, the junction contained 6 bases not matched to a gene. CDR3 amino acids: CASSQHGRDEQYF. CDR3 bases: TGTGCCAGCAGCCAACATGGGAGGGACGAGCAGTACTTC.

The chain combines TRBV6-5 with TRBJ2-1, with 10 bases aligning to TRBD2. The CDR3 is 15 amino acids. V gave up 0 bases and J gave up 8 bases; unmatched junction bases: 4. Germline V lookup: CDR1 MNHEY, CDR2 SVGAGI. The CDR3 bases are TGTGCCAGCAGTTACTCCAGCGGGAGGGCCCATGAGCAGTTCTTC. Translated, it gives CASSYSSGRAHEQFF.